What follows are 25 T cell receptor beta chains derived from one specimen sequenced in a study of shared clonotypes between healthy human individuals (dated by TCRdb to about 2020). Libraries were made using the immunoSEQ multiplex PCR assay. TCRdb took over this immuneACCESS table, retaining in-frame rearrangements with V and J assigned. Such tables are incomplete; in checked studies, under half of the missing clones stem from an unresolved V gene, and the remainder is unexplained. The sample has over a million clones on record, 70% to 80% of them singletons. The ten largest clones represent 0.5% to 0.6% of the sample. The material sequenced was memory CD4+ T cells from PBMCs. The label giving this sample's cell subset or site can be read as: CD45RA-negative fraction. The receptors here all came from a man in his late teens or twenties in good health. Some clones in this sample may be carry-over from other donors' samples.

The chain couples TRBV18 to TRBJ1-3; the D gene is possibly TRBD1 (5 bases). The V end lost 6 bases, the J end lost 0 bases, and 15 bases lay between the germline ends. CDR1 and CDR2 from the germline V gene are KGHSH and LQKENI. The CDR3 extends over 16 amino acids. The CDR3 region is CASSHSDSLSGNTIYF. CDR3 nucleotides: TGTGCCAGCTCTCACTCCGACAGTCTCTCTGGAAACACCATATATTTT.

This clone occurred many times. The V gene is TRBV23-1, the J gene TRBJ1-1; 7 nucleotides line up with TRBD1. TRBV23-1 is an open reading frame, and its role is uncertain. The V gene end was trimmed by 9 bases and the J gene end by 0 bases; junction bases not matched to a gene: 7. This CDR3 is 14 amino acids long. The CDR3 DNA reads TGCGCCAGGGGGTACAGGGGCATGAACACTGAAGCTTTCTTT. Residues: CARGYRGMNTEAFF.

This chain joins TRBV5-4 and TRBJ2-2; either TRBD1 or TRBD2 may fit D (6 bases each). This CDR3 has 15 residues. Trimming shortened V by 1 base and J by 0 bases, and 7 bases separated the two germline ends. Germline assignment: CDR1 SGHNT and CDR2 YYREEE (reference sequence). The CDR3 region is CASSLRGANTGELFF. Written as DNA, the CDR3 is TGTGCCAGCAGCTTGAGGGGGGCGAACACCGGGGAGCTGTTTTTT. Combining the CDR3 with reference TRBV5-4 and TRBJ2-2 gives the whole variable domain ETGVTQSPTHLIKTRGQQVTLRCSSQSGHNTVSWYQQALGQGPQFIFQYYREEENGRGNFPPRFSGLQFPNYSSELNVNALELDDSALYLCASSLRGANTGELFFGEGSRLTVL.

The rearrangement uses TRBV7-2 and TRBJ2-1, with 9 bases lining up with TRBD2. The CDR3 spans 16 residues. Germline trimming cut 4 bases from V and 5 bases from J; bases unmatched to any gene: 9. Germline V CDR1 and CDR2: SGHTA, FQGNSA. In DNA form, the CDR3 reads TGTGCCAGCAGCTCTTTGGGTAGCGGGAGAAACAATGAGCAGTTCTTC. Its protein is CASSSLGSGRNNEQFF.

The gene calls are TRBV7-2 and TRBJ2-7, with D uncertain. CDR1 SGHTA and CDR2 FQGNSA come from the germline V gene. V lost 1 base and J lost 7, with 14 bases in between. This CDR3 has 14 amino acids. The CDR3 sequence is CASSLDFGSREQYF. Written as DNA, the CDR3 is TGTGCCAGCAGCTTAGATTTTGGAAGTCGGGAGCAGTACTTC.

CDR3 nucleotide sequence: TGTGCCAGCAGCTTCGGCGGGAGGACAAATGAGCAGTTCTTC. It codes for CASSFGGRTNEQFF. The V gene is TRBV7-8, the J gene TRBJ2-1; 8 bases map to TRBD2. Germline V gives CDR1 SGHVS, CDR2 FQNEAQ. J lost 7 bases, V lost 3 bases, and 5 bases had no gene match. The CDR3 has 14 residues.

DNA for the CDR3: TGTGCCAGCAGCCAAGATATGGGGACAGGGGGCAATGAGCAGTTCTTC. The encoded protein is CASSQDMGTGGNEQFF. The chain links TRBV4-2 to TRBJ2-1; 11 bases line up with TRBD1. Unmatched junction bases numbered 4, after V lost 0 bases and J lost 6 bases. This CDR3 spans 16 amino acids. Per the germline V gene, CDR1 is LGHNA and CDR2 is YNFKEQ.

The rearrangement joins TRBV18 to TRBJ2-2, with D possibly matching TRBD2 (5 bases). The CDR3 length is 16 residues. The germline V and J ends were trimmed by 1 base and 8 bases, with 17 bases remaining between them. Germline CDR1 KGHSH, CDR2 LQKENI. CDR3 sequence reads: CASSPLAASPRGELFF. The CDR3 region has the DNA TGTGCCAGCTCACCACTTGCGGCTAGCCCAAGAGGGGAGCTGTTTTTT.

The CDR3 is CASSEWGTDTQYF. DNA for the CDR3: TGTGCCAGCAGTGAATGGGGCACAGATACGCAGTATTTT. The rearrangement joins TRBV2 to TRBJ2-3; D not resolved. Trimming took off 2 bases at V and 1 base at J, with 4 bases between the two ends. CDR3 length: 13 residues. CDR1 is SNHLY and CDR2 is FYNNEI in the germline V gene.

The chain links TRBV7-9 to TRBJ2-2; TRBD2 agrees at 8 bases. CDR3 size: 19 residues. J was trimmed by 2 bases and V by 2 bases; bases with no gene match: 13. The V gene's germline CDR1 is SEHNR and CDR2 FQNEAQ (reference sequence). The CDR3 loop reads CASSLKGGLVSDNTGELFF. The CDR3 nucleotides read TGTGCCAGCAGCTTAAAGGGGGGACTAGTCTCCGACAACACCGGGGAGCTGTTTTTT.

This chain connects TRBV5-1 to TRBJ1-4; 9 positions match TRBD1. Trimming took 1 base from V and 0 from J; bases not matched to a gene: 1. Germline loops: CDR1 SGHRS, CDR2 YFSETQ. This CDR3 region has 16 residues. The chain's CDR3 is CASSLWDRATNEKLFF. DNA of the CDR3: TGCGCCAGCAGCTTGTGGGACAGGGCAACTAATGAAAAACTGTTTTTT.

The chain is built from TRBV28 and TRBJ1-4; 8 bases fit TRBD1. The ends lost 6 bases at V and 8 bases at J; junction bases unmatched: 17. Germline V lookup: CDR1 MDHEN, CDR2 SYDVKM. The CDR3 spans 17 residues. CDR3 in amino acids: CASSPRAATGGGEKLFF. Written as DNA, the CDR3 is TGTGCCAGCAGCCCGAGGGCAGCCACAGGGGGGGGAGAAAAACTGTTTTTT. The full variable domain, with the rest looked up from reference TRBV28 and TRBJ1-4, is DVKVTQSSRYLVKRTGEKVFLECVQDMDHENMFWYRQDPGLGLRLIYFSYDVKMKEKGDIPEGYSVSREKKERFSLILESASTNQTSMYLCASSPRAATGGGEKLFFGSGTQLSVL.

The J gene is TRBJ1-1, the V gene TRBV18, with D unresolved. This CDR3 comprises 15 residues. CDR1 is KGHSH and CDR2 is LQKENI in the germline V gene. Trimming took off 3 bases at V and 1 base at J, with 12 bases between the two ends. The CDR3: CASSPPDGGNTEAFF. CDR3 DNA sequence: TGTGCCAGCTCACCCCCGGACGGTGGGAACACTGAAGCTTTCTTT.

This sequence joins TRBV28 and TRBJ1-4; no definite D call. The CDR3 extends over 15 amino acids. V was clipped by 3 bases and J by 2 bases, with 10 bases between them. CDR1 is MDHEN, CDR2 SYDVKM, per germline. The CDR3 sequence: CASSLVGGTNEKLFF. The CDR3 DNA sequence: TGTGCCAGCAGTTTGGTCGGCGGGACTAATGAAAAACTGTTTTTT.

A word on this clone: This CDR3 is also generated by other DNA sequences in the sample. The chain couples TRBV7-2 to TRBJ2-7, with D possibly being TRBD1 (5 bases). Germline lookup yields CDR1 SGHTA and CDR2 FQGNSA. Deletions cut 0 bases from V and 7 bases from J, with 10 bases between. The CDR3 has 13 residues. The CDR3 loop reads CASSLAGAREQYF. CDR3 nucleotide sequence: TGTGCCAGCAGCTTAGCTGGGGCTAGGGAGCAGTACTTC.

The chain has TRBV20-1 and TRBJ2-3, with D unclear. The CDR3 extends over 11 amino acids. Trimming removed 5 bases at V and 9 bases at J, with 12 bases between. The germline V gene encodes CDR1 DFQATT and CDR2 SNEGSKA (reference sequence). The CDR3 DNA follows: TGCAGTGCTTTAACGAGACCAACGCAGTATTTT. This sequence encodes CSALTRPTQYF.

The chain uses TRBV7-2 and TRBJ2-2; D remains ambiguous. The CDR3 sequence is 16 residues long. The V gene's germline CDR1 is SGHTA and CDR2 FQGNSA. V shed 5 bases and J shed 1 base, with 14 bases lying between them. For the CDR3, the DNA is TGTGCCAGCAGCCCTAGAGCGCCCGGGAACACCGGGGAGCTGTTTTTT. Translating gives CASSPRAPGNTGELFF.

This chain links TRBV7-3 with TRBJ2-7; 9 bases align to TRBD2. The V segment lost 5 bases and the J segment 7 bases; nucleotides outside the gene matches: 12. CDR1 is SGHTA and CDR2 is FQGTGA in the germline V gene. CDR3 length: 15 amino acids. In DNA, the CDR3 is TGTGCCAGCAGCCCGGCGGCGGGAGGGCCTGGGGAGCAGTACTTC. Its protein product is CASSPAAGGPGEQYF. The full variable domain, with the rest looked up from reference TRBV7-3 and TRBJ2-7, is GAGVSQTPSNKVTEKGKYVELRCDPISGHTALYWYRQSLGQGPEFLIYFQGTGAADDSGLPNDRFFAVRPEGSVSTLKIQRTERGDSAVYLCASSPAAGGPGEQYFGPGTRLTVT.

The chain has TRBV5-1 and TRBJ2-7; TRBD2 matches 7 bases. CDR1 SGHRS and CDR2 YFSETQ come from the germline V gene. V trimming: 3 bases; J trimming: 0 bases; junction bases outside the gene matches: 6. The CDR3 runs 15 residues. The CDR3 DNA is TGCGCCAGCAGCTCCATAGCGGGCCTCTCCTACGAGCAGTACTTC. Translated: CASSSIAGLSYEQYF.

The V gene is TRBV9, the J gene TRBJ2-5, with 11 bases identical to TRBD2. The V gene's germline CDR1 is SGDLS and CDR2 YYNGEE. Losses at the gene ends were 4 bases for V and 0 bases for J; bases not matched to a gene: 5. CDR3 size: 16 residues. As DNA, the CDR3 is TGTGCCAGCAGCTTGGGACTAGCGGTGTACCAAGAGACCCAGTACTTC. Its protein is CASSLGLAVYQETQYF.

The CDR3 region is CASSPTGQGSTEAFF. CDR3 DNA: TGTGCCAGCTCACCAACGGGACAGGGGAGCACTGAAGCTTTCTTT. This chain uses TRBV18 with TRBJ1-1; 10 bases are shared with TRBD1. J lost 4 bases, V lost 2 bases, and 4 bases had no gene match. CDR3 length: 15 residues. Germline V gene sequence: CDR1 KGHSH, CDR2 LQKENI.

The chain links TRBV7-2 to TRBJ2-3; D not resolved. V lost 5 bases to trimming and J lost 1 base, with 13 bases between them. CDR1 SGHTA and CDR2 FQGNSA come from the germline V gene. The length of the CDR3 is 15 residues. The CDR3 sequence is CASSRSYSGTDTQYF. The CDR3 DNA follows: TGTGCCAGCAGCCGTAGCTACTCGGGCACAGATACGCAGTATTTT.

CDR3 amino acids: CASRVRPQMNTEAFF. CDR3 coding DNA: TGTGCCAGCAGGGTACGGCCACAAATGAACACTGAAGCTTTCTTT. The genes are TRBV28 and TRBJ1-1; D not certain. Germline lookup yields CDR1 MDHEN and CDR2 SYDVKM. The CDR3 runs to 15 residues. The V gene lost 6 bases and the J gene lost 0 bases, with 14 bases spanning the gap.

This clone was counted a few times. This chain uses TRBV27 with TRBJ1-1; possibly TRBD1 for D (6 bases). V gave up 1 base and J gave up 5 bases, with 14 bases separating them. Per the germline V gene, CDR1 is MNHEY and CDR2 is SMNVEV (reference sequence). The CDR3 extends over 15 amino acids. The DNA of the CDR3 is TGTGCCAGCAGTTTATGGGGGCAGGGGTTGACTGAAGCTTTCTTT. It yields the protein CASSLWGQGLTEAFF.

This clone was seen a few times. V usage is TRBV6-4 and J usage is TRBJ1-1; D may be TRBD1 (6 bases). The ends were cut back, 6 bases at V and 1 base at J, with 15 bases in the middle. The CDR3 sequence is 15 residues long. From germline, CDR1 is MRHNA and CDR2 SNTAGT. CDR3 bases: TGTGCCAGCAGCGCACAGGGTGGGGGGAACACTGAAGCTTTCTTT. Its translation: CASSAQGGGNTEAFF.